This T cell receptor (beta chain) is drawn from a study of blood T cell repertoires in COVID-19. Study context: PBMCs, B-cell-depleted T cells, or T cells provided the cDNA or gDNA that made up the material.

Germline V gene lookup returns CDR1 MNHEY and CDR2 SMNVEV (reference sequence). J gave up 8 bases and V 3 bases, and 7 bases lay outside the gene matches. The CDR3 is 16 amino acids. How the authors handled the data: Reference gene primer amplification yielded estimated nucleated cell counts. TCRdb keeps only in-frame clones here, not all; method: immunoSEQ multiplex PCR. V and J calls and clone size are given by that table; D and trimming were obtained from the DNA. This table has a few hundred thousand clones, around 83% appearing once. The specimen sequenced was peripheral blood. The sequence was collected from a woman aged 40-49 years who had recovered from COVID-19. The J gene is TRBJ1-6, the V gene TRBV27; 10 bases map to TRBD1. The CDR3 here is CASSLWGQGTDSPLHF. Written as DNA, the CDR3 is TGTGCCAGCAGTTTGTGGGGACAGGGGACGGATTCACCCCTCCACTTT.